This T cell receptor (beta chain) was identified during a study of T cells in localized non-small cell lung cancer. The germline gives CDR1 SGHTA, CDR2 FQGNSA. The ends were cut back, 4 bases at V and 8 bases at J, with 17 bases in the middle. CDR3 length: 15 residues. Method: immunoSEQ multiplex PCR; TCRdb's copy keeps in-frame clones and lacks some. Among 25,000 to 35,000 clones listed, approximately 84% were seen once. The receptor comes from a man aged 40 to 70 with stage III lung adenocarcinoma. The chain carries TRBV7-2 and TRBJ1-4, with D hard to call. The sequenced sample was peripheral blood mononuclear cells, obtained before any cancer treatment. Here the CDR3 DNA reads TGTGCCAGCAGCTCCCCAGGCAGTTTTAAAGAAAAACTGTTTTTT. This translates into CASSSPGSFKEKLFF.